Given below is one T cell receptor beta chain in context. This clonotype has at least ten counts. Its antigen has not been determined. No base quality values were provided; no much bigger clone lies one nucleotide off. These data are taken from a study of CD8+CD57+ T cells in acquired aplastic anemia (dated by TCRdb to about 2018). For the wider study: Extracted DNA from sorted CD4+ and CD8+ cells averaged about 2.9 ug, ranging from roughly 0.2 to 30 ug. A CD8+CD57+ expansion meant a frequency higher than the mean frequency seen in healthy subjects. Overall study outcomes, separate from this receptor: Patients and healthy controls showed no significant difference in CD8+ Simpson's diversity (P=0.060). Fewer than 35 CD8+ CDR3 sequences were found to be shared between patients and controls, but these sequences appeared to be highly expressed in patients and within the immunodominant clones of the patients.

Inclusive of the bounding cysteine and phenylalanine, the CDR3 is 12 residues long. The sequence is cut down to CDR3 DNA, 36 bases in frame from base 1. CDR1 and CDR2, looked up from the germline V gene (reference sequence), are MNHEY and SMNVEV. V loses 1 base at its end and J loses 14 bases; junction bases beyond the gene matches: 2. The patients picked for sequencing were ones in whom flow cytometry had shown an expansion of CD8+CD57+ cells. Every patient had severe acquired aplastic anemia, diagnosed using the International Study of Aplastic Anemia and Agranulocytosis and Camitta criteria. No therapy had been received by the patients at the time of blood sampling. TCR repertoires of sorted CD4+ and CD8+ blood T cells from severe aplastic anemia patients and healthy subjects were deep-sequenced in the study. Patients were enrolled under clinicaltrials.gov protocols 00001620, 01623167, 00001397, 00071045, 00081523 and 00961064 in the USA. Ficoll-Paque density gradient centrifugation was used to isolate peripheral blood mononuclear cells. CD4+ and CD8+ T cells were sorted by FACS or magnetic beads before DNA extraction.

Profiling of TCR beta VDJ combinations and CDR3 sequences used genomic DNA as the template. TCR repertoire sequencing was run on an Illumina HiSeq 2000. Processing in the source paper ran as follows. Repertoires were assessed using TRBV/TRBJ rearrangement plots, CDR3 size and DJ length profiles, and Simpson's diversity index. The most abundant DNA sequence in the deep sequencing data was taken as the immunodominant clone. CDR3 amino acid sequences were checked for sharing across subjects and were also compared against the VDJdb database and published repertoires. TCRdb trimmed public reads at Q25 via fastp, called clones via MiXCR and kept in-frame beta chains. Each record represents a unique CDR3 protein, reported with the most common genes and DNA among its rows. The V and J calls were not made by the authors but by TCRdb's processing. This sample lists 100,000 to 150,000 distinct CDR3 sequences; approximately 36% were detected once. The ten largest clones take up over 2% of the sample.

The V gene is TRBV27 and the J gene is TRBJ1-6, with TRBD1 identical over 7 junction bases. The sequence derives from a human donor with aplastic anemia. Sequencing was performed on sorted CD4+, CD8+, or CD8+CD57+ T cells (not recorded which) from PBMCs. The encoded CDR3 is CASSLLQGTLHF. The sequenced DNA is TGTGCCAGCAGTTTATTACAGGGGACCCTCCACTTT.